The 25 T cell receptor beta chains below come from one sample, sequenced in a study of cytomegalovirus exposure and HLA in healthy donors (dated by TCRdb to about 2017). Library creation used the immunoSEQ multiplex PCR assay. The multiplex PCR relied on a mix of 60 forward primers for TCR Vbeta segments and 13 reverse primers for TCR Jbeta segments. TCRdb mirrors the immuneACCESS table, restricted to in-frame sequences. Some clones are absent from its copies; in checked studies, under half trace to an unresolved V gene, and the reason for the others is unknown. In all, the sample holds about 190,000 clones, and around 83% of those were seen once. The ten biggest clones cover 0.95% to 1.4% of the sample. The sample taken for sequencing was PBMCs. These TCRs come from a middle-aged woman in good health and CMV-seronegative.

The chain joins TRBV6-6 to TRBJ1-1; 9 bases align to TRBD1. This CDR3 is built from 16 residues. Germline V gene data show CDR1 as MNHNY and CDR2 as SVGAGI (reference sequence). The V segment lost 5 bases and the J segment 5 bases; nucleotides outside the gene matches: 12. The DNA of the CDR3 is TGTGCCAGCAGTCATGCTACCGGGACAGGGCTGACTGAAGCTTTCTTT. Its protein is CASSHATGTGLTEAFF.

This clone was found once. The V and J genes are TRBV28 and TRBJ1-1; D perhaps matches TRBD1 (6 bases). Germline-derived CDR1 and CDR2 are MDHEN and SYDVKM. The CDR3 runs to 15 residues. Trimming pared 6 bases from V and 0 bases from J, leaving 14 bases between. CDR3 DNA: TGTGCCAGCAGCTTGATCGACAGGCTGAACACTGAAGCTTTCTTT. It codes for CASSLIDRLNTEAFF.

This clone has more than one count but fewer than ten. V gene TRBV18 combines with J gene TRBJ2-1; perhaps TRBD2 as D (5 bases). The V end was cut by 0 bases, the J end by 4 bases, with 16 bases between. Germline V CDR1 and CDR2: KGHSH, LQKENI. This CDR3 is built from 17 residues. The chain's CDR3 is CASSPPRWGEGYNEQFF. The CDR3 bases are TGTGCCAGCTCACCACCGAGATGGGGAGAAGGGTACAATGAGCAGTTCTTC.

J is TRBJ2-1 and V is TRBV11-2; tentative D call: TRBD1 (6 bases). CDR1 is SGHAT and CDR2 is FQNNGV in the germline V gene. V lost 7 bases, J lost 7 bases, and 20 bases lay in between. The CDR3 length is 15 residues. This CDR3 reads CASNRGQGAKNEQFF. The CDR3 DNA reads TGTGCCAGCAATCGGGGACAAGGGGCTAAGAATGAGCAGTTCTTC.

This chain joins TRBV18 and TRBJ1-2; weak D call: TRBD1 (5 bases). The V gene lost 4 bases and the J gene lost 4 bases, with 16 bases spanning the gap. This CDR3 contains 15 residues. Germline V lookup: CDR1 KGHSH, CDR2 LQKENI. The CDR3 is CASSQGPTTGYGYTF. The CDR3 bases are TGTGCCAGCTCACAGGGGCCAACTACGGGCTATGGCTACACCTTC.

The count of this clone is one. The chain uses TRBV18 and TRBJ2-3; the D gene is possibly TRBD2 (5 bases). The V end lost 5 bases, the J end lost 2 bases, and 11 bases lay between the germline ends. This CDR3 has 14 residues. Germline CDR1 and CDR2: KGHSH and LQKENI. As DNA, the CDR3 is TGTGCCAGCTCATCTCGGGGTAACACAGATACGCAGTATTTT. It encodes CASSSRGNTDTQYF. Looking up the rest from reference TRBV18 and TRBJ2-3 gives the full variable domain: NAGVMQNPRHLVRRRGQEARLRCSPMKGHSHVYWYRQLPEEGLKFMVYLQKENIIDESGMPKERFSAEFPKEGPSILRIQQVVRGDSAAYFCASSSRGNTDTQYFGPGTRLTVL.

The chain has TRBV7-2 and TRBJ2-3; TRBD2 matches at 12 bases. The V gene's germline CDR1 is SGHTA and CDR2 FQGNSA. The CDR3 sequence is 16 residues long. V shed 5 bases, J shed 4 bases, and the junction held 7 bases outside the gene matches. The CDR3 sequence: CASSLRLAGVADTQYF. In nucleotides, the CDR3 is TGTGCCAGCAGCCTACGACTAGCGGGAGTCGCAGATACGCAGTATTTT.

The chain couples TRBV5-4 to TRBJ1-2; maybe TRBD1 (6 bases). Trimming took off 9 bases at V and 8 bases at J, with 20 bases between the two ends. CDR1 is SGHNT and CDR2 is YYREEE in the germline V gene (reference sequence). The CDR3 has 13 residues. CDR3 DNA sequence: TGTGCCATTCTCCCCACAGGGATGGGAGGCTACACCTTC. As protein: CAILPTGMGGYTF.

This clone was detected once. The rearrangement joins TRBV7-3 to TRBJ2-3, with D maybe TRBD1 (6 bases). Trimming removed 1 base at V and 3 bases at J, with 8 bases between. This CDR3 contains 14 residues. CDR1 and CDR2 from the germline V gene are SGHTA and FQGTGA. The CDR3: CASSLRQATDTQYF. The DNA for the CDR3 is TGTGCCAGCAGCTTAAGACAGGCTACAGATACGCAGTATTTT.

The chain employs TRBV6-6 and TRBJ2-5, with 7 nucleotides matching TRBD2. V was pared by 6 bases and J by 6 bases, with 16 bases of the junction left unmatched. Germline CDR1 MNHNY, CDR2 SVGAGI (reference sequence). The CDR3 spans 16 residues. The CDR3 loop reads CASSYIAMGLPKTQYF. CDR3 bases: TGTGCCAGCAGCTATATCGCAATGGGACTACCGAAGACCCAGTACTTC.

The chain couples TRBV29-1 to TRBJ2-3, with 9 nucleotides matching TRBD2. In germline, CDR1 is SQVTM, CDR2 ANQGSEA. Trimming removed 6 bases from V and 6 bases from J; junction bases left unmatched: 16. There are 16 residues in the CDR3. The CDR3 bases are TGCAGCGTCCCAAACAGACTAGCGGCAAAGGGGGATACGCAGTATTTT. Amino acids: CSVPNRLAAKGDTQYF.

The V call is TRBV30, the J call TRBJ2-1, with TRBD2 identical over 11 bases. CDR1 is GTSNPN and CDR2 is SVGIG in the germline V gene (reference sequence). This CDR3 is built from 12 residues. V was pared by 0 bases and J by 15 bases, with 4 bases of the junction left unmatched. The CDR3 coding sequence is TGTGCCTGGAGTGTACTAGCGGGAGATCGGTTCTTC. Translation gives CAWSVLAGDRFF.

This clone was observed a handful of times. The CDR3 DNA follows: TGTGCCTGGAGTCCCGGACTAGCGGATTACGAGCAGTACGTC. Translation: CAWSPGLADYEQYV. The J gene is TRBJ2-7, the V gene TRBV30; 10 bases agree with TRBD2. V gave up 2 bases and J gave up 4 bases; unmatched junction bases: 5. CDR1 is GTSNPN, CDR2 SVGIG, per germline (reference sequence). The CDR3 length is 14 residues.

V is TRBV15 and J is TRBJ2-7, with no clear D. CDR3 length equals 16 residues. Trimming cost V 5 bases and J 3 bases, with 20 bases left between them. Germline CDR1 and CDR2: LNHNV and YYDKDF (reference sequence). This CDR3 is CATSRSGYLGGYEQYF. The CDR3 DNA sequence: TGTGCCACCAGCCGTTCGGGTTATCTAGGCGGCTACGAGCAGTACTTC.

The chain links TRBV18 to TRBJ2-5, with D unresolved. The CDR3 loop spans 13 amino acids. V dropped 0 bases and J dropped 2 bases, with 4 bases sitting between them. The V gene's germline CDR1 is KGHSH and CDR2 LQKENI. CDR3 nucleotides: TGTGCCAGCTCACCACCCACTCAAGAGACCCAGTACTTC. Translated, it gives CASSPPTQETQYF.

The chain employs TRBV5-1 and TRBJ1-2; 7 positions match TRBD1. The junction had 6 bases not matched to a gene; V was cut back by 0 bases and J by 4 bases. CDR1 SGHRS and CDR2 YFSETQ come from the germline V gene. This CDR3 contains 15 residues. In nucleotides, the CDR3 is TGCGCCAGCAGCTTGGGCGGACAGGCCAGCTATGGCTACACCTTC. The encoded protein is CASSLGGQASYGYTF.

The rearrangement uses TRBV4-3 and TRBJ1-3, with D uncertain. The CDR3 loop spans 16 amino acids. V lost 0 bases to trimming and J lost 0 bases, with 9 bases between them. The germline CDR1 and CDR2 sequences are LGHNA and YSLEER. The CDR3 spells CASSQDRHYSGNTIYF. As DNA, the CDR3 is TGCGCCAGCAGCCAAGACAGGCATTACTCTGGAAACACCATATATTTT.

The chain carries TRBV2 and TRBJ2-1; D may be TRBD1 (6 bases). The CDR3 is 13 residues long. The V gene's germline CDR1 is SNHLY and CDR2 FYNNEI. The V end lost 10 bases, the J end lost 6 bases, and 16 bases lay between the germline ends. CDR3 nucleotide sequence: TGTGCCACCTTGGCTAGCAGGGGCAATGAGCAGTTCTTC. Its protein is CATLASRGNEQFF. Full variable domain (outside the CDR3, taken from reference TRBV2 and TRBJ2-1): EPEVTQTPSHQVTQMGQEVILRCVPISNHLYFYWYRQILGQKVEFLVSFYNNEISEKSEIFDDQFSVERPDGSNFTLKIRSTKLEDSAMYFCATLASRGNEQFFGPGTRLTVL.

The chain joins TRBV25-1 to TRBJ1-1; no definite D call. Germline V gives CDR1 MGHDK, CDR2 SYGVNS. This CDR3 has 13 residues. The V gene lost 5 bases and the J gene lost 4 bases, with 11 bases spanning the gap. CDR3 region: CASSLASGTEAFF. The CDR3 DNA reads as TGTGCCAGCAGTCTAGCGAGCGGCACTGAAGCTTTCTTT.

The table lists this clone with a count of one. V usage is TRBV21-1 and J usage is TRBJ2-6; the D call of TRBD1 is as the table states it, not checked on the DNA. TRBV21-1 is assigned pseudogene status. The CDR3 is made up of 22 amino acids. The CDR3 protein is CASSKDLLPGQGRSSGANVLTF. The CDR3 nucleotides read TGTGCCAGCAGCAAAGATTTGCTTCCTGGACAGGGGAGAAGCTCTGGGGCCAACGTCCTGACTTTC.

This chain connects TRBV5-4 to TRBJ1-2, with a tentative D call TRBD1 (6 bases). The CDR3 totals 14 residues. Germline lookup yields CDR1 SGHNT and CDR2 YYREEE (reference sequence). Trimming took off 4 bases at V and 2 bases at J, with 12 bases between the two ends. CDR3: CASSMDSLNYGYTF. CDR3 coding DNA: TGTGCCAGCAGCATGGACAGCTTAAACTATGGCTACACCTTC. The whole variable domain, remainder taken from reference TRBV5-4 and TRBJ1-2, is ETGVTQSPTHLIKTRGQQVTLRCSSQSGHNTVSWYQQALGQGPQFIFQYYREEENGRGNFPPRFSGLQFPNYSSELNVNALELDDSALYLCASSMDSLNYGYTFGSGTRLTVV.

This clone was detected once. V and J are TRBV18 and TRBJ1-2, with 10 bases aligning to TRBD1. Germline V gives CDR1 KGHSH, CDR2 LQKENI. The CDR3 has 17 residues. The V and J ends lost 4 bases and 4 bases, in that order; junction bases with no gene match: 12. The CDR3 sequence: CASSLITPGQGTYGYTF. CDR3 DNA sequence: TGTGCCAGCTCACTCATCACCCCGGGACAGGGGACCTATGGCTACACCTTC.

The CDR3 bases are TGTGCCAGTAGTATAGCACTAGCGGGAGGGCAAAACGAGCAGTACTTC. It specifies CASSIALAGGQNEQYF. The chain has TRBV19 and TRBJ2-7, with 13 bases fitting TRBD2. The CDR3 totals 16 residues. After removal of 1 base from V and 5 bases from J, the junction contained 5 bases not matched to a gene. The germline CDR1 and CDR2 sequences are LNHDA and SQIVND (reference sequence).

DNA of the CDR3: TGTGCCAGCACCCCGGGTAGCGGGAGGTTTTACGAGCAGTACGTC. Protein sequence: CASTPGSGRFYEQYV. The V gene is TRBV6-1, the J gene TRBJ2-7; 10 nucleotides match TRBD2. With 7 bases clipped from V and 4 bases from J, the junction kept 10 bases outside the gene matches. Germline values: CDR1 MNHNS, CDR2 SASEGT. This CDR3 contains 15 residues.

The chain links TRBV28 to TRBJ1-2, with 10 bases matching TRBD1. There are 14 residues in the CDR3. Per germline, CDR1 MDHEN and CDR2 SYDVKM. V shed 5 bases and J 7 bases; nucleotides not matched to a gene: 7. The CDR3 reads CASSPGTGEVGYTF. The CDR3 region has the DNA TGTGCCAGCAGTCCCGGGACAGGGGAGGTTGGCTACACCTTC.